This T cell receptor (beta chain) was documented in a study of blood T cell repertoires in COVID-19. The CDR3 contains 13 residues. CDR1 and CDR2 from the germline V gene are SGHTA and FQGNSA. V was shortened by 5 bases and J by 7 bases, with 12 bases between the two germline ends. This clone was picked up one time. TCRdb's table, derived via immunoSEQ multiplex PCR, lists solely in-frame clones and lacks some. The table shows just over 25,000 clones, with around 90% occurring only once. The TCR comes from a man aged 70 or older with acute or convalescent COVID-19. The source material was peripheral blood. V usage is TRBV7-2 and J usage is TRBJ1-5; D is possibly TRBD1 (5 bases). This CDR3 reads CASSHPGRQPQHF. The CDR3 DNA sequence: TGTGCCAGCAGCCACCCAGGGCGGCAGCCCCAGCATTTT.